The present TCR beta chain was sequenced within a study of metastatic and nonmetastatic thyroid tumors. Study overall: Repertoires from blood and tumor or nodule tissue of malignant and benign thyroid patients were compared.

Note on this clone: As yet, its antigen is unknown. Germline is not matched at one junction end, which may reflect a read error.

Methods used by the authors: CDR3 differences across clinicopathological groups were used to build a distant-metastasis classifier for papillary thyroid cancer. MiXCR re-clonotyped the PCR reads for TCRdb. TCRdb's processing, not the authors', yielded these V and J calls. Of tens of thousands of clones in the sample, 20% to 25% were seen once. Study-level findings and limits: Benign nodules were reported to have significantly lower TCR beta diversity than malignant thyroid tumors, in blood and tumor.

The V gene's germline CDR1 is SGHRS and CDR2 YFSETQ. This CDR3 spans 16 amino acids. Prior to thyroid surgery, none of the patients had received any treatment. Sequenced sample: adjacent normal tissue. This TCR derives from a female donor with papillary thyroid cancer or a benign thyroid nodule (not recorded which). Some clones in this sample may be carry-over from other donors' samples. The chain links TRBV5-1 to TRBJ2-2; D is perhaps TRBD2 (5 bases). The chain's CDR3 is CASSPLLGGVTGELFF. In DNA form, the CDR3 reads TGCGCCAGCAGCCCCCTTTTAGGTGGGGTCACCGGGGAGCTGTTTTTC.